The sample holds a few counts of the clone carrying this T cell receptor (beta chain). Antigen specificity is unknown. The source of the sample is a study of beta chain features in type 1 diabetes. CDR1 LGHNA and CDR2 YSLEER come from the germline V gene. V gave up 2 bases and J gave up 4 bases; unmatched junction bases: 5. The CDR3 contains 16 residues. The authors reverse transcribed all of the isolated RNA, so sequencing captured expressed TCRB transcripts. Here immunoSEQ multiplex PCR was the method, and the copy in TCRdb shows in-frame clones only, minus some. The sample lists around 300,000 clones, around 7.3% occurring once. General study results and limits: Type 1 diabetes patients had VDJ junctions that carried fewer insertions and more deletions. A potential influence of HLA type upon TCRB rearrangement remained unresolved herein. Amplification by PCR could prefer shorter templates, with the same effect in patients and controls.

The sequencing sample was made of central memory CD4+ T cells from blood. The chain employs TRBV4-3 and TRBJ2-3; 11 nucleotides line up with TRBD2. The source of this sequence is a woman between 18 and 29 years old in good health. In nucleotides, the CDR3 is TGCGCCAGCAGCCAACCGGGACTAGCGGAATCAGATACGCAGTATTTT. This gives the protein CASSQPGLAESDTQYF.